The rows below give T cell receptor beta chains drawn from one sample of a study of OX40 agonist ivuxolimab in advanced cancers. Some clones are missing from TCRdb's copy, which holds only in-frame ones; the method was immunoSEQ multiplex PCR. This sample yields roughly 99,000 clones, of which about 91% are seen a single time; approximately 1.1% belongs to the top ten. Sample: CD4+ or CD8+ T cells sorted from blood, taken in a trial of the OX40 agonist ivuxolimab. These receptors all stem from an adult with an advanced solid tumor such as melanoma, head and neck, liver or kidney cancer. Both conserved end residues are trimmed from each CDR3. The size field is filled for only some rows; it gives once, few, many or a size class.

CDR3aa | len | v_gene | abundance | j_gene
ASRGGQGNYGYT | 12 | TRBV28 | - | TRBJ1-2
ASSVSSATGQETQY | 14 | TRBV9 | - | TRBJ2-5
AWSVGKTYEQY | 11 | TRBV30 | - | TRBJ2-7
ASSLAGSYEQY | 11 | TRBV5-1 | - | TRBJ2-7
ASSLLPRKNEQF | 12 | TRBV28 | - | TRBJ2-1
ASSPPSLAGYEQY | 13 | TRBV18 | - | TRBJ2-7
ASSLPQGQNQPQH | 13 | TRBV28 | once | TRBJ1-5
ASSQRWATNEKLF | 13 | TRBV11-3 | - | TRBJ1-4
ASSPPTGPGELF | 12 | TRBV28 | - | TRBJ2-2
ASSRGTSWDQPQH | 13 | TRBV4-3 | - | TRBJ1-5
ASSLGSRGGTGELF | 14 | TRBV5-1 | - | TRBJ2-2
ATAGVRTEAF | 10 | TRBV28 | - | TRBJ1-1
ASSPFGTANEKLF | 13 | TRBV27 | - | TRBJ1-4
ASSPMAREMNTEAF | 14 | TRBV18 | - | TRBJ1-1
ASSLDPFEAGVETQY | 15 | TRBV11-2 | - | TRBJ2-5
ASSLMRSRDNEQF | 13 | TRBV5-1 | - | TRBJ2-1
ASSLEAWYGYT | 11 | TRBV7-8 | - | TRBJ1-2